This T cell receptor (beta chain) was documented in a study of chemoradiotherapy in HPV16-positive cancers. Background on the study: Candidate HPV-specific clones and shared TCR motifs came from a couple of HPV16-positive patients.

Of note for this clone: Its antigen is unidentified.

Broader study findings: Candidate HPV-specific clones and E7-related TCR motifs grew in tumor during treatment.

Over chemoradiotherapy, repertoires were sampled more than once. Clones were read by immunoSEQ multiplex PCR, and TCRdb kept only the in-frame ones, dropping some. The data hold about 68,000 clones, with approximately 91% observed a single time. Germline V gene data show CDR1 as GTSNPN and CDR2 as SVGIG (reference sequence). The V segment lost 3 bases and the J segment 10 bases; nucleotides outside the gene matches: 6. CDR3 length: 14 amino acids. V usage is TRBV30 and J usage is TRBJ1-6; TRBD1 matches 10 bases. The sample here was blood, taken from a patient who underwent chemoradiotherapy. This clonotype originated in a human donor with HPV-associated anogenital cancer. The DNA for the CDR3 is TGTGCCTGGAGGGGGACAGGGGAGGCGTCACCCCTCCACTTT. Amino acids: CAWRGTGEASPLHF.